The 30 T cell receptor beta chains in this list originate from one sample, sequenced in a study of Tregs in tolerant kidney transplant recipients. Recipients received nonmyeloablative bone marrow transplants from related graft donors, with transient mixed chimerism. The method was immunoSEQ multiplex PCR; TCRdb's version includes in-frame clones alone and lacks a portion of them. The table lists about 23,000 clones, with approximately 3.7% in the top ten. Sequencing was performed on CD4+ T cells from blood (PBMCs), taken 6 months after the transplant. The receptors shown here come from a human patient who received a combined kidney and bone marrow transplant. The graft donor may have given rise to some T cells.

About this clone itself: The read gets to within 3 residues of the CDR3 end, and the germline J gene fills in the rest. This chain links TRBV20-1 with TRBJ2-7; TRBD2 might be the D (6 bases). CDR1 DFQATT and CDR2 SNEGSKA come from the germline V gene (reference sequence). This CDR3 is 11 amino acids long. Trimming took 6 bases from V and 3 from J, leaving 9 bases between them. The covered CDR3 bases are TGCAGTGCCGAGACTAGCTACGAG. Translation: CSAETSYE. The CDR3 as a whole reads CSAETSYEQYF.

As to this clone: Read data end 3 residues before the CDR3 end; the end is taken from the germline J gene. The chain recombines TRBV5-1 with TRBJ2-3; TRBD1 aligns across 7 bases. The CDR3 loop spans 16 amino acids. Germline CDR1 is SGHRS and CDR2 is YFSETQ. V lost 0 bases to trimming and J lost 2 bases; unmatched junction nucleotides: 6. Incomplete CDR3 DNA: TGCGCCAGCAGCTTGGGGCACGGGACAGTCACAGATACG. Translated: CASSLGHGTVTDT. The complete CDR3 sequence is CASSLGHGTVTDTQYF.

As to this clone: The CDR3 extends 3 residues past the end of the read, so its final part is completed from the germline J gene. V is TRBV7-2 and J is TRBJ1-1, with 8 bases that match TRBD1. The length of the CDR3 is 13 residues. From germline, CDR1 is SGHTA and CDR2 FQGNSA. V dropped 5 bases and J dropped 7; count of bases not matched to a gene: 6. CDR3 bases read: TGTGCCAGCAGCCAAGGACAGGGCGGTGAA. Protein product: CASSQGQGGE. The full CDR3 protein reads CASSQGQGGEAFF.

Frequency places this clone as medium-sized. The sequenced CDR3 bases are TGTGCCTACTCGTTAGGGGGCCATCCCGGGGAG. It specifies CAYSLGGHPGE. Given in full, the CDR3 is CAYSLGGHPGELFF. The chain joins TRBV12-3 or TRBV12-4 to TRBJ2-2; 7 bases are shared with TRBD1. With the read ending 3 residues before the CDR3 end, the germline J gene is used to fill in that end. This CDR3 is built from 14 residues. Losses at the gene ends were 11 bases for V and 6 bases for J; bases not matched to a gene: 12.

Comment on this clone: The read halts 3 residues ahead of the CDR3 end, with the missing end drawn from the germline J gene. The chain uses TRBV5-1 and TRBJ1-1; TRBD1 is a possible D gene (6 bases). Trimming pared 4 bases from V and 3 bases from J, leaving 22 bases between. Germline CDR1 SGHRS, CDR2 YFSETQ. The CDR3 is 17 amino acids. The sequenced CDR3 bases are TGCGCCAGCAGCGTCCGGTTCTTACAGGGTGAGGACACTGAA. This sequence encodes CASSVRFLQGEDTE. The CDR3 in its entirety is CASSVRFLQGEDTEAFF.

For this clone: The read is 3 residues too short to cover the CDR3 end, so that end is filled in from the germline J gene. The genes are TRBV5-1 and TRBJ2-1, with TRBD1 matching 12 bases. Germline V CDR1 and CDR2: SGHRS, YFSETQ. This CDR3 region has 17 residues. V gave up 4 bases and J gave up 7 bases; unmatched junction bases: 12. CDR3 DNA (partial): TGCGCCAGCAGCCAGTGTGGGACAGGGGGCGCAGGAAATGAG. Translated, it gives CASSQCGTGGAGNE. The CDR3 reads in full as CASSQCGTGGAGNEQFF.

The DNA read from the CDR3 is TGTGCCAGCAGCTTCAGGTTAATGAGCTCCTACGAG. As protein: CASSFRLMSSYE. The whole CDR3 is CASSFRLMSSYEQYF. The J gene is TRBJ2-7, the V gene TRBV5-5; D ambiguous. The DNA ends 3 residues before the CDR3 does, and the rest of the CDR3 is filled in from the germline J gene. In germline, CDR1 is SGHKS, CDR2 YYEKEE (reference sequence). Trimming left V 2 bases short and J 0 bases short, with 12 bases between. The CDR3 runs 15 residues.

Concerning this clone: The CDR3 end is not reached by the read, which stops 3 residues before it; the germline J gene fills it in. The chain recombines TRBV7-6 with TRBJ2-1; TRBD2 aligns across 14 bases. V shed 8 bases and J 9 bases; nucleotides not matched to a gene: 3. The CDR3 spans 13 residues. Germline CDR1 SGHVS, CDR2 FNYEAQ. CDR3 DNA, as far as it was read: TGTGCCAGCGGGACTAGCGGGAGAGGTGAG. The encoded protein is CASGTSGRGE. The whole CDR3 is CASGTSGRGEQFF.

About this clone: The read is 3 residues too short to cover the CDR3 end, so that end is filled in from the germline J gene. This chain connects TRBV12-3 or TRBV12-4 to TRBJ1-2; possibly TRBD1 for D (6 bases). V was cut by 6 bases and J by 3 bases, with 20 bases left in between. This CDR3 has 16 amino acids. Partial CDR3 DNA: TGTGCCAGCAGCCCAGGGAGACAGGCCTCCTACTATGGC. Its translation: CASSPGRQASYYG. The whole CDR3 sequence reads CASSPGRQASYYGYTF.

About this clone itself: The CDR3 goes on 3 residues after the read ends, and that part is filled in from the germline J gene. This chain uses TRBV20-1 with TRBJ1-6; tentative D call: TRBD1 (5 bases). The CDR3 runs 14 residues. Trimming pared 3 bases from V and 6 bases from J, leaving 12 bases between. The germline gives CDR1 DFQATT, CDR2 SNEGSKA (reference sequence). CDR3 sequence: CSARSGVLNSPLHF. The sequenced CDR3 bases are TGCAGTGCTAGGTCGGGGGTACTTAATTCACCC.

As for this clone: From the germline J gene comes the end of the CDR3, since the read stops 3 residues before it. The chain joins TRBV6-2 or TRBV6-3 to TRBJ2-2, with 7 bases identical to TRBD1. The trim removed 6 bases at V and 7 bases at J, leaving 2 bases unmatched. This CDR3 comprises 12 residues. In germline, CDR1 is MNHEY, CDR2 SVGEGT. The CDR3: CASRRDSGELFF. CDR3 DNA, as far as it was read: TGTGCCAGCAGACGGGACAGCGGGGAG.

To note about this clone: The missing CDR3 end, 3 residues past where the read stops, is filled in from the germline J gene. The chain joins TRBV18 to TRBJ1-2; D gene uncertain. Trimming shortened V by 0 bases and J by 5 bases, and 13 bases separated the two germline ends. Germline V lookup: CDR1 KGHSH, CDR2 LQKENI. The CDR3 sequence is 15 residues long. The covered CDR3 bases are TGTGCCAGCTCACCACCGATGAAGGGTGGGTATGGC. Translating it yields CASSPPMKGGYG. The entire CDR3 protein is CASSPPMKGGYGYTF.

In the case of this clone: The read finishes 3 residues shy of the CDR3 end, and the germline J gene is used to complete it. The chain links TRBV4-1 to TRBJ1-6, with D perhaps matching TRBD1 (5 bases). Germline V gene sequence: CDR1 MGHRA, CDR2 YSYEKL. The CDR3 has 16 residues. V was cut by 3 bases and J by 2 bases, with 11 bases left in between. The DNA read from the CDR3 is TGCGCCAGCAGCCAGGCCCCGACAGCCTATAATTCACCC. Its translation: CASSQAPTAYNSP. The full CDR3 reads CASSQAPTAYNSPLHF.

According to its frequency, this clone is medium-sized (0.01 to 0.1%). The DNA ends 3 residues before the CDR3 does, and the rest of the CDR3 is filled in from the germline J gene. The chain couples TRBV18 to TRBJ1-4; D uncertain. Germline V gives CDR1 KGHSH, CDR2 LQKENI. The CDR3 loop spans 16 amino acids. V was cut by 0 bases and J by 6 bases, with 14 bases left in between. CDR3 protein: CASSPPSGRMDEKLFF. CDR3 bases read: TGTGCCAGCTCACCACCGTCGGGGAGGATGGATGAAAAA.

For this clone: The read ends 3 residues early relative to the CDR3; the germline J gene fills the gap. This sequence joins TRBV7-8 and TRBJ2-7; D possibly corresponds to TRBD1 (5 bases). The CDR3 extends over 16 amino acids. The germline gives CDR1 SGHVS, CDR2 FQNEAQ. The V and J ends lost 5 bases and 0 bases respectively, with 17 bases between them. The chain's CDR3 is CASSPHRTLFSYEQYF. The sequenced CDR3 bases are TGTGCCAGCAGCCCCCACAGGACGCTCTTCTCCTACGAG. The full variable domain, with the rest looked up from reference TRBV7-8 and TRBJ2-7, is GAGVSQSPRYKVAKRGQDVALRCDPISGHVSLFWYQQALGQGPEFLTYFQNEAQLDKSGLPSDRFFAERPEGSVSTLKIQRTQQEDSAVYLCASSPHRTLFSYEQYFGPGTRLTVT.

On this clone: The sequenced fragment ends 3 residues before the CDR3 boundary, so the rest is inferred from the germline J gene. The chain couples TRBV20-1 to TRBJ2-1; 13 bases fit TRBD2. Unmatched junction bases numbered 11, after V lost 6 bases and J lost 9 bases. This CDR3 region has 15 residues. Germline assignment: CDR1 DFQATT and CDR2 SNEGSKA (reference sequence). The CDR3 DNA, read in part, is TGCAGTGCCCCCGGGACTAGCGGGATATGGTTTGAG. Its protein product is CSAPGTSGIWFE. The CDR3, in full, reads CSAPGTSGIWFEQFF.

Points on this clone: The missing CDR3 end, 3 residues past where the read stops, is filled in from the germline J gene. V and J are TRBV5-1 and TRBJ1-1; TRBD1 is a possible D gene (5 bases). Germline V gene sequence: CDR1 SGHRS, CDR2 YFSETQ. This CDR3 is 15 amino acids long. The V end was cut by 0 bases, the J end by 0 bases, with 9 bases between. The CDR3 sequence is CASSLAGLVNTEAFF. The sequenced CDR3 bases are TGCGCCAGCAGCTTGGCAGGGTTAGTGAACACTGAA.

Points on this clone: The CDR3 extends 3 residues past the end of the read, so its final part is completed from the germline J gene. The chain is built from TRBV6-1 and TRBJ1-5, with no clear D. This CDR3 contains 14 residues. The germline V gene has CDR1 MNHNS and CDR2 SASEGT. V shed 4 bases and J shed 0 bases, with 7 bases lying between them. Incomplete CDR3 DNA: TGTGCCAGCAGTGGCGGGTTTAGCAATCAGCCC. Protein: CASSGGFSNQP. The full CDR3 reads CASSGGFSNQPQHF.

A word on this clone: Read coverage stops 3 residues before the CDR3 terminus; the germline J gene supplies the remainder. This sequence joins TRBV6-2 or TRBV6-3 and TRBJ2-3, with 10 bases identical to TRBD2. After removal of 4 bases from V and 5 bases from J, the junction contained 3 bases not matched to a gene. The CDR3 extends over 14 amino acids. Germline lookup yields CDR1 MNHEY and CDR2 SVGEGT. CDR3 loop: CASSSLAGKDTQYF. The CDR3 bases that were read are TGTGCCAGCAGTTCACTAGCGGGGAAAGATACG.

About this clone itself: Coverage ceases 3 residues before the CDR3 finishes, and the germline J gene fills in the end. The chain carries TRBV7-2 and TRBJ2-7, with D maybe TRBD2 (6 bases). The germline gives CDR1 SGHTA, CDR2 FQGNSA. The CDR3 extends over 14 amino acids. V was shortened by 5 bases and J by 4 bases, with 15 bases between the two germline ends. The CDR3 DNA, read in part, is TGTGCCAGCAGCCTACGGCGGGGCACATACGAG. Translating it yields CASSLRRGTYE. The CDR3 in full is CASSLRRGTYEQYF. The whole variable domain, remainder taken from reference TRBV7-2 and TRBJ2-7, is GAGVSQSPSNKVTEKGKDVELRCDPISGHTALYWYRQSLGQGLEFLIYFQGNSAPDKSGLPSDRFSAERTGGSVSTLTIQRTQQEDSAVYLCASSLRRGTYEQYFGPGTRLTVT.

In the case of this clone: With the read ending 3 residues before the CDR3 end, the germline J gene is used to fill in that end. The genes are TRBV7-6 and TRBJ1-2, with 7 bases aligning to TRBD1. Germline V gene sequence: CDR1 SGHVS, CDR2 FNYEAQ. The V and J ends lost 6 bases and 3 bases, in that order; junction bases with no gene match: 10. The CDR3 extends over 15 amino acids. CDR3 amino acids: CASSFSTGTDYGYTF. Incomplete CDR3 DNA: TGTGCCAGCAGTTTTTCCACCGGGACAGACTATGGC.

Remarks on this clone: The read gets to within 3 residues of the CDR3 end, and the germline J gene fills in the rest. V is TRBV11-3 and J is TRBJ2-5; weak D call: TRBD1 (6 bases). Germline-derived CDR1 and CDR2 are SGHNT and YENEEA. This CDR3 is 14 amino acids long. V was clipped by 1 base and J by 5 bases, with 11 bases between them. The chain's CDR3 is CASSLGRGLETQYF. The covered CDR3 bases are TGTGCCAGCAGCTTAGGCAGGGGTTTGGAGACC.

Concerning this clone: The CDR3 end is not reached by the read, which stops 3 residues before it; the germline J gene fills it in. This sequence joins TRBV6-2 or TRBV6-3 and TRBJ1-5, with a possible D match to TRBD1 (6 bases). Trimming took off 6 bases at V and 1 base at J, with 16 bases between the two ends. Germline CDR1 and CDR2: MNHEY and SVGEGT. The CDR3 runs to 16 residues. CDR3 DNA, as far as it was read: TGTGCCAGCAGGAATCCGGGACAATCGAGCAATCAGCCC. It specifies CASRNPGQSSNQP. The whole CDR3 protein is CASRNPGQSSNQPQHF.

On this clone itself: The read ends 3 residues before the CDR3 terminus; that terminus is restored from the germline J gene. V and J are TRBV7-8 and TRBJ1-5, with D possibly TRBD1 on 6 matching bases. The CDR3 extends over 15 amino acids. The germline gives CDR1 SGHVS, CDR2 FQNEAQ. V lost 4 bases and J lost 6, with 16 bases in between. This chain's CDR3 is CASSSLDRTRQPQHF. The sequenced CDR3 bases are TGTGCCAGCAGCTCTCTAGACAGGACGCGTCAGCCC.

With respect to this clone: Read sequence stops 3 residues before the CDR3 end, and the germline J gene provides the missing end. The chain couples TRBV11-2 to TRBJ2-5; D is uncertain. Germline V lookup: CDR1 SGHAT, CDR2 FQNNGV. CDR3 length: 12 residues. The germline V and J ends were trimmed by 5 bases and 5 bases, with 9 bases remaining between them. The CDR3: CASSLTRETQYF. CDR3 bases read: TGTGCCAGCAGCCTGACCAGGGAGACC.

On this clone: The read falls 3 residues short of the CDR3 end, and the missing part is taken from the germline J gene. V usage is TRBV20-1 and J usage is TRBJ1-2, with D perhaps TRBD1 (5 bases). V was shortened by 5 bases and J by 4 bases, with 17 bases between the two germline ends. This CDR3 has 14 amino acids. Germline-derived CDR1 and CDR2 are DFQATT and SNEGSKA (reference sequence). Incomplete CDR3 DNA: TGCAGTGCTGGGGGGACCGGTGAGGCCTATGGC. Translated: CSAGGTGEAYG. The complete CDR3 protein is CSAGGTGEAYGYTF.

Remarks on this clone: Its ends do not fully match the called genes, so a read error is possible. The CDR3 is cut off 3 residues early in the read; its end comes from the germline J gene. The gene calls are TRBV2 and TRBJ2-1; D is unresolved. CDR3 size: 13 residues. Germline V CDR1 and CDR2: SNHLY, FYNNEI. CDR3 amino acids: CATSLVSYNEQFF. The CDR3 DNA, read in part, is TGTGCCACCAGTCTAGTGTCCTACAATGAG.

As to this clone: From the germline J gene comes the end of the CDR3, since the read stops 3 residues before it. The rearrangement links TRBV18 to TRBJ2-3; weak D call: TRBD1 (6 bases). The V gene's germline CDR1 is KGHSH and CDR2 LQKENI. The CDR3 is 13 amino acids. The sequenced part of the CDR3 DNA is TGTGCCAGCTCACCACAACAGGGCGAATCG. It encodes CASSPQQGES. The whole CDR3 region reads CASSPQQGESQYF.

The part of the CDR3 DNA that was read is TGCAGCGTTGAACCGGGACACAACAATCAGCCC. It is translated as CSVEPGHNNQP. The CDR3 reads in full as CSVEPGHNNQPQHF. The chain couples TRBV29-1 to TRBJ1-5; tentatively, D is TRBD1 (6 bases). The read ends 3 residues shy of where the CDR3 ends; the end is completed using the germline J gene. Looked up from germline, CDR1 is SQVTM and CDR2 is ANQGSEA. The CDR3 contains 14 residues. Trimming removed 2 bases from V and 3 bases from J, with 11 bases in between.

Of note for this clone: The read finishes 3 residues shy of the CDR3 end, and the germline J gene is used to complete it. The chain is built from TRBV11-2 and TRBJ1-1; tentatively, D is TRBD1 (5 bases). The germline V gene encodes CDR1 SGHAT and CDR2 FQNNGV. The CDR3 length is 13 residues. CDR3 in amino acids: CASSLGEGVGAFF. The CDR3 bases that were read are TGTGCCAGCAGCTTAGGGGAAGGGGTGGGG.